These T cell receptor beta chains were read from a single sample in a study of blood T cell repertoires in COVID-19. Clones were sequenced by immunoSEQ multiplex PCR, and TCRdb holds only the in-frame ones, with some missing. The table shows around 130,000 clones, with approximately 80% occurring only once. Sequenced: peripheral blood. All receptors derive from a man at least 80 years old with acute or convalescent COVID-19. Each CDR3 is given with its conserved first and last residue. The D gene is left open where the match is weak. Size tells how often a clone was seen (once, few, many) or the class of an expanded clone, and some rows leave it out.

V gene: TRBV11-1; clone size: few; D gene: -; J gene: TRBJ1-1; CDR3 protein: CASSTRQTIEEAFF; CDR3 DNA: TGTGCCAGCAGCACCAGACAGACGATCGAGGAAGCTTTCTTT
V gene: TRBV4-1; clone size: -; D gene: -; J gene: TRBJ1-1; CDR3 protein: CASSHGTLNSEAFF; CDR3 DNA: TGCGCCAGCAGCCACGGGACACTTAACTCTGAAGCTTTCTTT
V gene: TRBV6-1; clone size: -; D gene: -; J gene: TRBJ1-4; CDR3 protein: CASSDIPGALATNEKLFF; CDR3 DNA: TGTGCCAGCAGTGACATTCCCGGAGCACTTGCAACTAATGAAAAACTGTTTTTT
V gene: TRBV6-5; clone size: once; D gene: -; J gene: TRBJ1-6; CDR3 protein: CASRESFLNSPLHF; CDR3 DNA: TGTGCCAGCAGAGAGTCTTTCCTTAATTCACCCCTCCACTTT
V gene: TRBV12-5; clone size: -; D gene: -; J gene: TRBJ2-5; CDR3 protein: CASGLSREETQYF; CDR3 DNA: TGTGCTAGTGGTTTGTCCAGGGAAGAGACCCAGTACTTC
V gene: TRBV18; clone size: -; D gene: -; J gene: TRBJ2-3; CDR3 protein: CASSSASGDPDTQYF; CDR3 DNA: TGTGCCAGCTCAAGCGCATCAGGGGATCCAGATACGCAGTATTTT
V gene: TRBV5-1; clone size: -; D gene: TRBD2; J gene: TRBJ2-1; CDR3 protein: CASSLGLAGGIYNEQFF; CDR3 DNA: TGCGCCAGCAGCTTGGGTCTAGCGGGGGGGATCTACAATGAGCAGTTCTTC
V gene: TRBV5-4; clone size: -; D gene: -; J gene: TRBJ1-1; CDR3 protein: CASSLVTGNEAFF; CDR3 DNA: TGTGCCAGCAGCTTGGTAACCGGGAATGAAGCTTTCTTT
V gene: TRBV9; clone size: few; D gene: TRBD2; J gene: TRBJ2-3; CDR3 protein: CASSVGGLAGYTDTQYF; CDR3 DNA: TGTGCCAGCAGCGTAGGGGGACTAGCGGGATACACAGATACGCAGTATTTT
V gene: TRBV10-3; clone size: -; D gene: TRBD1; J gene: TRBJ2-2; CDR3 protein: CAISSPGQGNPRTGELFF; CDR3 DNA: TGTGCCATCAGTAGCCCGGGACAGGGAAATCCTCGCACCGGGGAGCTGTTTTTT
V gene: TRBV10-3; clone size: once; D gene: TRBD1; J gene: TRBJ2-7; CDR3 protein: CAISVGQGAREQYF; CDR3 DNA: TGTGCCATCAGCGTAGGACAGGGGGCGCGAGAGCAGTACTTC
V gene: TRBV6-5; clone size: -; D gene: TRBD1; J gene: TRBJ1-2; CDR3 protein: CASRPPGQGFGYTF; CDR3 DNA: TGTGCCAGCAGGCCGCCGGGACAGGGTTTTGGCTACACCTTC